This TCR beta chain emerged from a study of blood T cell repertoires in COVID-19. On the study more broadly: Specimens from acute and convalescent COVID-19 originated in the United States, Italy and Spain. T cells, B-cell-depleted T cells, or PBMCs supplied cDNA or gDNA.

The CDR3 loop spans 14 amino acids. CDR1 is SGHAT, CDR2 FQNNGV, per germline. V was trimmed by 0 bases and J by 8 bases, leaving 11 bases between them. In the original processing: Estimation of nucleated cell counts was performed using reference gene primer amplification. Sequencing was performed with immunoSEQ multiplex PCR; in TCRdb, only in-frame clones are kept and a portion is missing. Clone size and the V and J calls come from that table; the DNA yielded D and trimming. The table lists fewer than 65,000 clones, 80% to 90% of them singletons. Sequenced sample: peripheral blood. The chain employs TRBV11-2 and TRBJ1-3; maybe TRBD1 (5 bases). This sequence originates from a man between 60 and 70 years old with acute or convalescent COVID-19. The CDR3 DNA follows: TGTGCCAGCAGCTTAGATAGGGGCAGCGACACCATATATTTT. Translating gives CASSLDRGSDTIYF.